A selection of T cell receptor beta chains follows, all from one sample in a study of T-cell reconstitution after alpha-beta-depleted transplantation in children. Via MiXCR, TCRdb re-called the PCR reads, giving one row per CDR3 protein. The table includes fewer than 120,000 distinct CDR3 sequences, around 10% detected once. Sample: PBMCs from the stem cell graft donor, taken from the stem cell graft. Receptors were obtained from a human donor who donated a stem cell graft to a child with acute lymphoblastic leukemia. Both conserved end residues are part of each CDR3. The D gene is left open where the match is weak. Only part of the rows carry a size: once, few, many, or a class if the clone is expanded.

>TRBV20-1|TRBJ2-5|TRBD1|many
TGCGGGTTGACAGGGGCGGAAGAGACCCAGTACTTC
CGLTGAEETQYF
>TRBV6-6|TRBJ2-3|-|many
TGTGCCAGCAGCCTGGCCACAGATACGCAGTATTTT
CASSLATDTQYF
>TRBV11-2|TRBJ2-1|-|many
TGTGCCAGCAGCCCCAGTGGAGGAGGGAGAAATGAGCAGTTCTTC
CASSPSGGGRNEQFF
>TRBV6-1|TRBJ2-5|-|many
TGTGCCAGCAGTGAAGGGTTCCAGGGGTCGGAGACCCAGTACTTC
CASSEGFQGSETQYF
>TRBV28|TRBJ1-1|-|many
TGTGCCAGCAGTTCCTTGGGGTACTGGGCTTTCTTT
CASSSLGYWAFF
>TRBV12-3/TRBV12-4|TRBJ2-1|-|many
TGTGCCAGCAGCTGGGGGGATCGTAGACAGTTCTTC
CASSWGDRRQFF
>TRBV5-1|TRBJ2-3|-|many
TGCGCCAGCATTAATATGGATACGCAGTATTTT
CASINMDTQYF
>TRBV9|TRBJ2-2|-|many
TGTGCCACCGGGACCCTCACCGGGGAGCTGTTTTTT
CATGTLTGELFF
>TRBV11-2|TRBJ2-3|-|many
TGTGCCAGCACCCCTCTGGGGGGGCACACAGATACGCAGTATTTT
CASTPLGGHTDTQYF
>TRBV20-1|TRBJ2-1|TRBD2|many
TGCAGTGCTAGCTTGAATAGCGGGAGGGCCCCCCGCTCCTACAATGAGCAGTTCTTC
CSASLNSGRAPRSYNEQFF
>TRBV5-5|TRBJ2-6|-|-
TGTGCCAGCAGCTTGCCAGTGAGCTCTGGGGCCAACGGCCTGACTTTC
CASSLPVSSGANGLTF
>TRBV20-1|TRBJ1-6|TRBD1|many
TGCAGTGCCACAGGGGTGGGCTCCTATAATTCACCCCTCCACTTT
CSATGVGSYNSPLHF
>TRBV5-1|TRBJ2-1|TRBD1|many
TGCGCCAGCAGCTTAGGGACAGGGTTAGATGAGCAGTTCTTC
CASSLGTGLDEQFF
>TRBV18|TRBJ2-1|TRBD2|many
TGTGCCAGCTCACCACCGGCGGGGGGAACGTACAATGAGCAGTTCTTC
CASSPPAGGTYNEQFF
>TRBV6-2/TRBV6-3|TRBJ1-1|-|many
TGTGCCAGCAGAAACACGGTCCCGAACACTGAAGCTTTCTTT
CASRNTVPNTEAFF
>TRBV20-1|TRBJ2-2|-|many
TGCAGTGCTAGGGACCTACGGTCGTCCGGGGAGCTGTTTTTT
CSARDLRSSGELFF